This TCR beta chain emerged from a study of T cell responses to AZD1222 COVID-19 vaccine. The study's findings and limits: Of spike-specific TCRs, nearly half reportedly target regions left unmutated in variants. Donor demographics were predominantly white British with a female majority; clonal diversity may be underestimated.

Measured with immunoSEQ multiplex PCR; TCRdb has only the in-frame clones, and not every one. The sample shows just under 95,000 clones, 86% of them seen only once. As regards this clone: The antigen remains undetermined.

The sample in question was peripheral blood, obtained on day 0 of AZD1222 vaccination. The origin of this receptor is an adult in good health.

CDR3 amino acids: CASSTSAQRNEKLFF. In DNA, the CDR3 is TGTGCCAGTAGTACCTCAGCTCAGAGAAATGAAAAACTGTTTTTT. J is TRBJ1-4 and V is TRBV19; unclear D gene. Germline assignment: CDR1 LNHDA and CDR2 SQIVND (reference sequence). The CDR3 is 15 residues long. V lost 4 bases, J lost 5 bases, and 14 bases lay in between.